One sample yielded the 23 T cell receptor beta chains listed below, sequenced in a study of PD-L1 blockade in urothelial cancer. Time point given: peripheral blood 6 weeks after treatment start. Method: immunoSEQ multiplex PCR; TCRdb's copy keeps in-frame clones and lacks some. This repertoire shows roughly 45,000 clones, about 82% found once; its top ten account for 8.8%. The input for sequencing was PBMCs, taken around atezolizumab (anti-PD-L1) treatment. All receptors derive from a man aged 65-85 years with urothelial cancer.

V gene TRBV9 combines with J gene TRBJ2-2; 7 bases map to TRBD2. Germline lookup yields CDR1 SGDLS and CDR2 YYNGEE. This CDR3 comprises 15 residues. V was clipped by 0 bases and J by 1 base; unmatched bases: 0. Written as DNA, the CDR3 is TGTGCCAGCAGCGTAGGCGGGGGGAACACCGGGGAGCTGTTTTTT. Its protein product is CASSVGGGNTGELFF.

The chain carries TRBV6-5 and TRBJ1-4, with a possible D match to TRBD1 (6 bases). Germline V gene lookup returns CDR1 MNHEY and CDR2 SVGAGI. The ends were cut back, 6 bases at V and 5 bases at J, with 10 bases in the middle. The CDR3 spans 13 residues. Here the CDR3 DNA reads TGTGCCAGCAGCCCAACAGGGAATGAAAAACTGTTTTTT. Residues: CASSPTGNEKLFF.

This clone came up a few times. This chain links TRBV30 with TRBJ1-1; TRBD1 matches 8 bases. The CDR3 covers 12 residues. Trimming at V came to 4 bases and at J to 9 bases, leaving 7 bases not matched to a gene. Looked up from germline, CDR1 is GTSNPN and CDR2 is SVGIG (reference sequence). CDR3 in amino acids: CAWNTRQGKAFF. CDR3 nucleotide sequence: TGTGCCTGGAACACCCGACAGGGGAAAGCTTTCTTT.

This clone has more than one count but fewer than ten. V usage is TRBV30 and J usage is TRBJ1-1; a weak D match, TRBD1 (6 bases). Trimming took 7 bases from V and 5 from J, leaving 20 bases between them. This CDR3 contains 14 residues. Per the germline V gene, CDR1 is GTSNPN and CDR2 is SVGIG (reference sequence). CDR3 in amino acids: CASPRRDRWTEAFF. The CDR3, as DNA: TGTGCCTCCCCCCGACGAGACAGGTGGACTGAAGCTTTCTTT. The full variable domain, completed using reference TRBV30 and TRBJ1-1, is SQTIHQWPATLVQPVGSPLSLECTVEGTSNPNLYWYRQAAGRGLQLLFYSVGIGQISSEVPQNLSASRPQDRQFILSSKKLLLSDSGFYLCASPRRDRWTEAFFGQGTRLTVV.

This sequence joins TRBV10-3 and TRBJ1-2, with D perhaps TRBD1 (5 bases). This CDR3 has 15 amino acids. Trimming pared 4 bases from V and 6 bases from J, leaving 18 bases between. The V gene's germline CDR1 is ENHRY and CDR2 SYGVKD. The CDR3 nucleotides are TGTGCCATCAGTGCCTCCGGGGGGGATTGGAATGGCTACACCTTC. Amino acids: CAISASGGDWNGYTF.

The DNA of the CDR3 is TGTGCCAGCAGCCCCCAGCGGTTCAACACCATATATTTT. Its protein product is CASSPQRFNTIYF. V usage is TRBV11-2 and J usage is TRBJ1-3; D is ambiguous. Germline V gene lookup returns CDR1 SGHAT and CDR2 FQNNGV. CDR3 size: 13 residues. The V and J ends lost 5 bases and 7 bases respectively, with 12 bases between them.

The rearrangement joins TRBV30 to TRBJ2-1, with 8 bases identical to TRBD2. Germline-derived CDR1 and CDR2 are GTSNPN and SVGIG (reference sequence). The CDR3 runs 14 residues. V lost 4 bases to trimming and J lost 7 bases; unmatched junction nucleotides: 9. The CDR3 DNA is TGTGCCTGGATCACCGACGGGGGGGTGAATGAGCAGTTCTTC. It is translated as CAWITDGGVNEQFF.

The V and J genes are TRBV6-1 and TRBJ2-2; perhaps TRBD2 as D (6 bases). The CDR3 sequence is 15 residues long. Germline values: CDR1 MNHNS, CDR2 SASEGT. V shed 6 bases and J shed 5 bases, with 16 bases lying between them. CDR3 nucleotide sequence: TGTGCCAGCAGCGCCAGAAGGGCGGGGACCGGGGAGCTGTTTTTT. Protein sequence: CASSARRAGTGELFF.

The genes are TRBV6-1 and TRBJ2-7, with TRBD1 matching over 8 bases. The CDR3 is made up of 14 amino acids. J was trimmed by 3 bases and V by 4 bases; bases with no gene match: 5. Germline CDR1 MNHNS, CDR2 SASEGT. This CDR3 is CASSVQGGIYEQYF. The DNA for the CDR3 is TGTGCCAGCAGTGTACAGGGGGGAATCTACGAGCAGTACTTC.

Written as DNA, the CDR3 is TGCGCCAGCAGCCCCGGAGGATTTAATGAAAAACTGTTTTTT. Its translation: CASSPGGFNEKLFF. The chain couples TRBV5-1 to TRBJ1-4; D is uncertain. V lost 4 bases and J lost 4, with 11 bases in between. CDR1 SGHRS and CDR2 YFSETQ come from the germline V gene. The CDR3 is made up of 14 amino acids.

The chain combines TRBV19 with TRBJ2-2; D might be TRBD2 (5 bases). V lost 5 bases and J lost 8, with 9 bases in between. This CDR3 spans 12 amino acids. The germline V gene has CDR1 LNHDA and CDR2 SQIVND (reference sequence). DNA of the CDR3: TGTGCCAGTAGTGCCCCGGGGGGGGAGCTGTTTTTT. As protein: CASSAPGGELFF.

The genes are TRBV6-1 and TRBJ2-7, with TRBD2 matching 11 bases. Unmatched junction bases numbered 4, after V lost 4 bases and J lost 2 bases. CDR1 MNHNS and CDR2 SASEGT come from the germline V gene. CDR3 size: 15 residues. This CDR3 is CASSATSGSPYEQYF. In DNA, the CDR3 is TGTGCCAGCAGTGCCACTAGCGGGAGCCCCTACGAGCAGTACTTC.

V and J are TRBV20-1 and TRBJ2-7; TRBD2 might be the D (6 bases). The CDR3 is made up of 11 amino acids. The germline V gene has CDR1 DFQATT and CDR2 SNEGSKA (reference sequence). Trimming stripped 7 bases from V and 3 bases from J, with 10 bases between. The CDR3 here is CSVAGIYEQYF. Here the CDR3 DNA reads TGCAGTGTTGCGGGGATCTACGAGCAGTACTTC.

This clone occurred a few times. The CDR3 reads CASIPLTAPDTEAFF. As DNA, the CDR3 is TGTGCCAGCATACCATTGACAGCCCCGGACACTGAAGCTTTCTTT. The chain links TRBV27 to TRBJ1-1; TRBD1 might be the D (5 bases). V gave up 7 bases and J gave up 3 bases, with 18 bases separating them. CDR1 is MNHEY and CDR2 is SMNVEV in the germline V gene (reference sequence). The CDR3 length is 15 residues.

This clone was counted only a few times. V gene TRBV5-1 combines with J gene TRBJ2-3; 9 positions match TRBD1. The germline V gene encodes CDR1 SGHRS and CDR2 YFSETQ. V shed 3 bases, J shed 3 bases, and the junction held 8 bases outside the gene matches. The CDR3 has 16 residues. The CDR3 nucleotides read TGCGCCAGCAGCTCCGGACAGGGGAGGATGACAGATACGCAGTATTTT. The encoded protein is CASSSGQGRMTDTQYF.

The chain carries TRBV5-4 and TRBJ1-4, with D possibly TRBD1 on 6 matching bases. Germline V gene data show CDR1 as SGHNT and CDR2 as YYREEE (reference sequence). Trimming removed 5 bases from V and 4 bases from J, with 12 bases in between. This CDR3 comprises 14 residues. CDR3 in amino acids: CASSTGQINEKLFF. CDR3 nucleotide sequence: TGTGCCAGCAGTACCGGACAGATTAATGAAAAACTGTTTTTT.

The CDR3 sequence: CASRESLAVETQYF. DNA of the CDR3: TGCGCCAGCAGGGAGTCGCTAGCGGTGGAGACCCAGTACTTC. The rearrangement joins TRBV5-1 to TRBJ2-5, with 7 bases that match TRBD2. This CDR3 contains 14 residues. The J segment lost 5 bases and the V segment lost 5 bases, leaving 9 bases of the junction unmatched. Germline CDR1 is SGHRS and CDR2 is YFSETQ.

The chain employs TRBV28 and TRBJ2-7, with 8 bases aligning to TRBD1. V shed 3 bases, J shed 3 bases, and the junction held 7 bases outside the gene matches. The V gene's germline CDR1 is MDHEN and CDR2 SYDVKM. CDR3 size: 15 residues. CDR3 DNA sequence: TGTGCCAGCAGTTTGACAGGGGCGAACGACTACGAGCAGTACTTC. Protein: CASSLTGANDYEQYF.

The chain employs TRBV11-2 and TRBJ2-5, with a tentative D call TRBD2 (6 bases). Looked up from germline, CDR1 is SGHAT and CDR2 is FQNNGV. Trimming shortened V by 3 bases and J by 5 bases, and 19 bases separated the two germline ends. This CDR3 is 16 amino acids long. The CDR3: CASSFLGGESGETQYF. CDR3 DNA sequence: TGTGCCAGCAGCTTTCTGGGGGGAGAGTCCGGGGAGACCCAGTACTTC.

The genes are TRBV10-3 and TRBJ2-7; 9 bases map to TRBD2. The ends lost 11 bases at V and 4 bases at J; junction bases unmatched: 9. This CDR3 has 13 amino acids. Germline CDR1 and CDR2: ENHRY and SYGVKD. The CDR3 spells CASREREAYEQYF. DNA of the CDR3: TGTGCCTCCAGGGAGCGGGAGGCTTACGAGCAGTACTTC.

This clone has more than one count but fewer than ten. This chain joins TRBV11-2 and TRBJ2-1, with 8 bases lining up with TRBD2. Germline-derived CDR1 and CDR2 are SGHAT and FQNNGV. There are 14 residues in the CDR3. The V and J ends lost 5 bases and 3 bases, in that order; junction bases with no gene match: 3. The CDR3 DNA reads TGTGCCAGCAGCGGGGGACTAGGCTACAATGAGCAGTTCTTC. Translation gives CASSGGLGYNEQFF.

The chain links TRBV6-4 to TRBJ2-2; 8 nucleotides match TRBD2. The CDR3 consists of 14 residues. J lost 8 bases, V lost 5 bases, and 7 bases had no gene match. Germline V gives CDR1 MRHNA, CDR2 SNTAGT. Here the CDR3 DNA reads TGTGCCAGCAGTCCGACTAGCGCCGAAGGGGAGCTGTTTTTT. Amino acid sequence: CASSPTSAEGELFF.

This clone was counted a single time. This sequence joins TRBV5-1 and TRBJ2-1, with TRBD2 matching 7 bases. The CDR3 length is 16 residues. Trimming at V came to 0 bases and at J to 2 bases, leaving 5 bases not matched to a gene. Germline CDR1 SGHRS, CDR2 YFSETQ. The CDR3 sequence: CASSLAPGGTYNEQFF. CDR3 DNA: TGCGCCAGCAGCTTGGCCCCGGGAGGTACCTACAATGAGCAGTTCTTC.